The clone carrying this T cell receptor (beta chain) was detected once. As yet, its antigen is unknown. This record comes from a study of T cell repertoires in aging, cancer and after chemotherapy. Peripheral blood genomic DNA, not sorted cells or RNA, was the template. Rearranged V-D-J TRB sequences were amplified with a mixed TRB-A/B primer pool. TCRdb re-called the multiplex PCR reads through MiXCR, storing one row per CDR3 protein. The table shows several thousand distinct CDR3 sequences, with around 65% occurring only once. The ends were cut back, 0 bases at V and 0 bases at J, with 16 bases in the middle. The germline V gene encodes CDR1 DFQATT and CDR2 SNEGSKA (reference sequence). This CDR3 comprises 17 residues. Study-level findings and limits: These repertoire data do not allow conclusions about immunological memory after chemotherapy. In healthy donors, age-related TCR diversity loss mainly reflected lost richness. Across the chemotherapy interval, each cancer cohort showed higher median generation probability, suggesting thymic rebound.

Sequenced material: blood. The chain employs TRBV20-1 and TRBJ2-3, with D perhaps matching TRBD2 (7 bases). The TCR originated in a human donor with a solid tumor. CDR3 amino acids: CSAREWGGAQSTDTQYF. In DNA form, the CDR3 reads TGCAGTGCTAGAGAATGGGGGGGGGCACAGAGCACAGATACGCAGTATTTT.